One and the same sample provided the 17 T cell receptor beta chains below, sequenced in a study of blood T cell repertoires in COVID-19. The assay was immunoSEQ multiplex PCR, and TCRdb's table has in-frame clones only and misses some. Of about 100,000 clones listed, 80% to 85% were seen once; the top ten hold approximately 4%. The sequenced sample was peripheral blood. These receptors were taken from a human donor in a cohort sampled during active COVID-19.

V gene TRBV7-2 combines with J gene TRBJ1-5; D unclear. Trimming pared 2 bases from V and 6 bases from J, leaving 8 bases between. There are 13 residues in the CDR3. Germline-derived CDR1 and CDR2 are SGHTA and FQGNSA. In DNA, the CDR3 is TGTGCCAGCAGCTTATACGGAGGTCAGCCCCAGCATTTT. This translates into CASSLYGGQPQHF. Together with reference TRBV7-2 and TRBJ1-5, the CDR3 gives the full variable domain: GAGVSQSPSNKVTEKGKDVELRCDPISGHTALYWYRQSLGQGLEFLIYFQGNSAPDKSGLPSDRFSAERTGGSVSTLTIQRTQQEDSAVYLCASSLYGGQPQHFGDGTRLSIL.

The rearrangement uses TRBV27 and TRBJ2-3; 7 bases are a match to TRBD2. This CDR3 contains 18 residues. Germline V gene sequence: CDR1 MNHEY, CDR2 SMNVEV (reference sequence). After removal of 4 bases from V and 0 bases from J, the junction contained 13 bases not matched to a gene. This CDR3 reads CASSWRIARAGSTDTQYF. Here the CDR3 DNA reads TGTGCCAGCAGTTGGAGGATAGCGAGAGCGGGAAGCACAGATACGCAGTATTTT.

About this clone: An end of the junction does not agree with germline; a read error may underlie this. The CDR3 loop reads CASGREWKDTQYF. Here the CDR3 DNA reads TGCGCTTCAGGGCGGGAGTGGAAAGATACGCAGTATTTT. The chain joins TRBV6-5 to TRBJ2-3; TRBD2 aligns across 7 bases. The germline gives CDR1 MNHEY, CDR2 SVGAGI. This CDR3 has 13 residues.

The chain recombines TRBV5-1 with TRBJ1-1, with D possibly matching TRBD1 (6 bases). Trimming removed 2 bases from V and 0 bases from J, with 14 bases in between. Looked up from germline, CDR1 is SGHRS and CDR2 is YFSETQ. The CDR3 has 16 residues. CDR3 bases: TGCGCCAGCAGCTTCCAGGGGACAAACATGAACACTGAAGCTTTCTTT. Amino acid sequence: CASSFQGTNMNTEAFF.

This clone appeared a few times. The genes are TRBV19 and TRBJ2-1; 11 nucleotides match TRBD2. The CDR3 consists of 13 residues. The germline CDR1 and CDR2 sequences are LNHDA and SQIVND (reference sequence). Losses at the gene ends were 6 bases for V and 8 bases for J; bases not matched to a gene: 3. The CDR3 nucleotides read TGTGCCAGTAGGAAACTAGCGGGAGATGAGCAGTTCTTC. Translating it yields CASRKLAGDEQFF.

This CDR3 is CASSLGRGRGYTF. The CDR3 coding sequence is TGTGCCAGCAGCTTAGGCAGGGGACGTGGCTACACCTTC. V and J are TRBV7-9 and TRBJ1-2; a weak D match, TRBD1 (6 bases). The CDR3 length is 13 residues. The germline CDR1 and CDR2 sequences are SEHNR and FQNEAQ (reference sequence). V was cut by 1 base and J by 7 bases, with 10 bases left in between. Drawing the rest from reference TRBV7-9 and TRBJ1-2, the complete variable domain is DTGVSQNPRHKITKRGQNVTFRCDPISEHNRLYWYRQTLGQGPEFLTYFQNEAQLEKSRLLSDRFSAERPKGSFSTLEIQRTEQGDSAMYLCASSLGRGRGYTFGSGTRLTVV.

This clone is a singleton in its sample. The chain uses TRBV12-5 and TRBJ2-7; D may be TRBD2 (6 bases). This CDR3 region has 13 residues. Germline lookup yields CDR1 LGHNT and CDR2 FRNRAP. The V end was cut by 8 bases, the J end by 4 bases, with 15 bases between. CDR3 coding DNA: TGTGCTAGTCAGAGTGGTAGCGGTTACGAGCAGTACGTC. As protein: CASQSGSGYEQYV.

The gene calls are TRBV15 and TRBJ2-3; 8 nucleotides agree with TRBD2. This CDR3 spans 17 amino acids. Germline loops: CDR1 LNHNV, CDR2 YYDKDF (reference sequence). Unmatched junction bases numbered 7, after V lost 0 bases and J lost 2 bases. CDR3 protein: CATSRDLPGGPTDTQYF. Here the CDR3 DNA reads TGTGCCACCAGCAGAGATCTTCCGGGAGGGCCCACAGATACGCAGTATTTT.

The V call is TRBV18, the J call TRBJ2-3, with D maybe TRBD1 (5 bases). The V and J ends lost 3 bases and 3 bases respectively, with 7 bases between them. CDR3 size: 13 residues. Germline CDR1 reads KGHSH; CDR2 reads LQKENI. CDR3 sequence (DNA): TGTGCCAGCTCACCCCAGGGAACAGATACGCAGTATTTT. Its protein is CASSPQGTDTQYF.

The rearrangement uses TRBV27 and TRBJ1-6; TRBD1 matches at 10 bases. Germline CDR1 reads MNHEY; CDR2 reads SMNVEV (reference sequence). V was pared by 5 bases and J by 8 bases, with 6 bases of the junction left unmatched. The CDR3 is 15 residues long. CDR3 sequence reads: CASSLGQGYDSPLHF. In DNA, the CDR3 is TGTGCCAGCAGTCTGGGACAGGGGTACGATTCACCCCTCCACTTT.

The chain employs TRBV24-1 and TRBJ2-1, with 9 bases aligning to TRBD1. This CDR3 comprises 17 residues. In germline, CDR1 is KGHDR, CDR2 SFDVKD. V shed 4 bases and J 5 bases; nucleotides not matched to a gene: 11. The CDR3, as DNA: TGTGCCACCAGTGACCAAGGGACGGACAGGGGAGACAATGAGCAGTTCTTC. Encoded protein: CATSDQGTDRGDNEQFF.

Here the CDR3 reads CASSLGAGVYTDTQYF. CDR3 DNA sequence: TGTGCCAGCAGCTTAGGAGCGGGAGTTTATACAGATACGCAGTATTTT. The chain employs TRBV7-6 and TRBJ2-3; 8 bases are a match to TRBD2. V was clipped by 1 base and J by 3 bases; unmatched bases: 6. This CDR3 spans 16 amino acids. Germline V gives CDR1 SGHVS, CDR2 FNYEAQ.

The V and J genes are TRBV3-1 (or the pseudogene TRBV3-2) and TRBJ2-1; TRBD1 is a possible D gene (5 bases). This CDR3 has 13 residues. Trimming took 4 bases from V and 9 from J, leaving 13 bases between them. The V gene's germline CDR1 is LGHDT and CDR2 YNNKEL (reference sequence). CDR3 nucleotide sequence: TGTGCCAGCAGCCCCCAGGGTCTCGGTGAGCAGTTCTTC. This codes for CASSPQGLGEQFF.

This chain links TRBV7-6 with TRBJ1-4; D remains ambiguous. The CDR3 runs to 15 residues. Looked up from germline, CDR1 is SGHVS and CDR2 is FNYEAQ. V was cut by 5 bases and J by 8 bases, with 18 bases left in between. The DNA for the CDR3 is TGTGCCAGCAGCCTGCGCCGTGGAGGGTACGAAAAACTGTTTTTT. As protein: CASSLRRGGYEKLFF. The complete variable domain, with remaining parts taken from reference TRBV7-6 and TRBJ1-4, reads GAGVSQSPRYKVTKRGQDVALRCDPISGHVSLYWYRQALGQGPEFLTYFNYEAQQDKSGLPNDRFSAERPEGSISTLTIQRTEQRDSAMYRCASSLRRGGYEKLFFGSGTQLSVL.

This clone was recorded once. In nucleotides, the CDR3 is TGTGCCAGCAGCCTAGATCGGGACAGTATCTATGGCTACACCTTC. Translated: CASSLDRDSIYGYTF. The chain couples TRBV7-2 to TRBJ1-2; TRBD1 matches at 7 bases. Per germline, CDR1 SGHTA and CDR2 FQGNSA. J gave up 4 bases and V 5 bases, and 10 bases lay outside the gene matches. This CDR3 has 15 residues.

The rearrangement links TRBV19 to TRBJ1-1; 7 bases agree with TRBD1. Per the germline V gene, CDR1 is LNHDA and CDR2 is SQIVND (reference sequence). This CDR3 comprises 14 residues. J lost 4 bases, V lost 5 bases, and 7 bases had no gene match. CDR3 region: CASSQGDLGTEAFF. In nucleotides, the CDR3 is TGTGCCAGTAGTCAGGGGGATTTGGGCACTGAAGCTTTCTTT.

The V and J genes are TRBV29-1 and TRBJ1-1; D unclear. V was clipped by 7 bases and J by 1 base, with 13 bases between them. The CDR3 is made up of 13 amino acids. Per germline, CDR1 SQVTM and CDR2 ANQGSEA. The CDR3 DNA follows: TGCAGCGCTGGGCAGGATGGGAACACTGAAGCTTTCTTT. Translated, it gives CSAGQDGNTEAFF.